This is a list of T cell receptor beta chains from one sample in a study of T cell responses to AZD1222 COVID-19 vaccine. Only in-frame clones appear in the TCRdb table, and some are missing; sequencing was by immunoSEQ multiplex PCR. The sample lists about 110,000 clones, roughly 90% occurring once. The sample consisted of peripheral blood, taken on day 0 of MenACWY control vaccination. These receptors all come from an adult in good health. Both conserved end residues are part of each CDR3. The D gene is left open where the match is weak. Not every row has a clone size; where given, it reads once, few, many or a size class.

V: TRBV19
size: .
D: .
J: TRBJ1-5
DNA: TGTGCCAGTAGTCCCCTTGTGGCAGGGTATCAGCCCCAGCATTTT
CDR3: CASSPLVAGYQPQHF

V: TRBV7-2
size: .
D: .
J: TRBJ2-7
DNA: TGTGCCAGCAGCTCGCCAATTATGGGCTCCTACGAGCAGTACTTC
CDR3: CASSSPIMGSYEQYF

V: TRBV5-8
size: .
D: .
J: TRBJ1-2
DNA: TGTGCCAGCAGCCCTGCATCACCCAGCTATGGCTACACCTTC
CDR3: CASSPASPSYGYTF

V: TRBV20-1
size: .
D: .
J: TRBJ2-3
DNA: TGCAGTGCTAGTGAGGGGACTAGCACAGATACGCAGTATTTT
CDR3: CSASEGTSTDTQYF

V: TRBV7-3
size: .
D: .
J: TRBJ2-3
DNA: TGTGCCAGCAGCTTAAGGGACGCAGGAACAGATACGCAGTATTTT
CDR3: CASSLRDAGTDTQYF

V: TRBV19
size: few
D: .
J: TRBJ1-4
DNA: TGTGCCAGTAGTTCGGGGGCGTCAGGGGAAAAACTGTTTTTT
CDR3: CASSSGASGEKLFF

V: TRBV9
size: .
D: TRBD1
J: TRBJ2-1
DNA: TGTGCCAGCAGCTTGATCGGGACAGGGTTGAACAATGAGCAGTTCTTC
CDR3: CASSLIGTGLNNEQFF

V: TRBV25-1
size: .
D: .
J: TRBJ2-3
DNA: TGTGCCAGCAGAAGTAGCACAGATACGCAGTATTTT
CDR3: CASRSSTDTQYF

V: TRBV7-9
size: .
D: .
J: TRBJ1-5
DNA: TGTGCCAGCTCGGAAGCGGGGTATCAGCCCCAGCATTTT
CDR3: CASSEAGYQPQHF

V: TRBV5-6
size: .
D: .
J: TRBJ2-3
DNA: TGTGCCAGCAGCTTCGGGGCGGATACGCAGTATTTT
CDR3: CASSFGADTQYF